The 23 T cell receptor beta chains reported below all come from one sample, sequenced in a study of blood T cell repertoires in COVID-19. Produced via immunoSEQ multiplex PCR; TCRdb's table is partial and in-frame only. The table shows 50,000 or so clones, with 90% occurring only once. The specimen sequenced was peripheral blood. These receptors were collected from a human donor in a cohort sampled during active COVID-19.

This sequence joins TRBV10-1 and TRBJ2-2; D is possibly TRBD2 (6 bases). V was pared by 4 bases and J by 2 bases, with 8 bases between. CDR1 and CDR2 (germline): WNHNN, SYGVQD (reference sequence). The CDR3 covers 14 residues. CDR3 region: CASSVGSNTGELFF. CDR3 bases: TGCGCCAGCAGTGTCGGGAGTAACACCGGGGAGCTGTTTTTT.

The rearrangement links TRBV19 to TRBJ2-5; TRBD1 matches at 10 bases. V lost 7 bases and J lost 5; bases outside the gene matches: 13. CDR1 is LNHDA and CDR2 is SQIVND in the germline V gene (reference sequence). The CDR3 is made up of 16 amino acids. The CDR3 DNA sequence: TGTGCCAGTACCGAGACCACGACAGGGGGCTTCGAGACCCAGTACTTC. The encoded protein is CASTETTTGGFETQYF.

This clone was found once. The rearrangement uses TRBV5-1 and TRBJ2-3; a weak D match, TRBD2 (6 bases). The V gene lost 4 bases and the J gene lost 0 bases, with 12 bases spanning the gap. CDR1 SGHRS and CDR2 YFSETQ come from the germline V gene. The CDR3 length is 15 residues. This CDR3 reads CASSPAGLSTDTQYF. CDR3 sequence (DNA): TGCGCCAGCAGCCCAGCGGGCCTAAGCACAGATACGCAGTATTTT.

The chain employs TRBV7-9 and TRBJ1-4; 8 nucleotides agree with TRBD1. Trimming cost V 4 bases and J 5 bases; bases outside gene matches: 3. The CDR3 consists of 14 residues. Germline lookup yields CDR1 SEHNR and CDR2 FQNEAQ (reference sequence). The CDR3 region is CASSSDRENEKLFF. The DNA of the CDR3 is TGTGCCAGCAGCTCGGACAGGGAAAATGAAAAACTGTTTTTT.

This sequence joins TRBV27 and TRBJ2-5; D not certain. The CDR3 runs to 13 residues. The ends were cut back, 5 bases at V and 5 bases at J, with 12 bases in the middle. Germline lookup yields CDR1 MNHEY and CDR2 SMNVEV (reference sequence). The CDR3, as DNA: TGTGCCAGCAGTATGTCTTTTCGGGAGACCCAGTACTTC. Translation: CASSMSFRETQYF.

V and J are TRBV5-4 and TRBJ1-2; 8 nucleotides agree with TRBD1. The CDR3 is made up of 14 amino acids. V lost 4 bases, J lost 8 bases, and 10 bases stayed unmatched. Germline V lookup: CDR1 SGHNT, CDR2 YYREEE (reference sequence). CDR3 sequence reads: CASSLRDRMEGYTF. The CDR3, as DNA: TGTGCCAGCAGCCTCCGGGACAGGATGGAAGGCTACACCTTC.

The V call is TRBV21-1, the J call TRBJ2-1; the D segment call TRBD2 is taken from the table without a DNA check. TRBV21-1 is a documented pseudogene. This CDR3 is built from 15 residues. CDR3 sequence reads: CASSKIGVRSNEQFF. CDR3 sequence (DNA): TGTGCCAGCAGCAAGATCGGGGTCCGAAGCAATGAGCAGTTCTTC.

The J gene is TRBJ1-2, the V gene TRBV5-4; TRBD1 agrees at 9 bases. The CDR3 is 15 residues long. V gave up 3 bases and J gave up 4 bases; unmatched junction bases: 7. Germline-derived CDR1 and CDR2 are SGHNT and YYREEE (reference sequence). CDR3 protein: CASSSLTGGGYGYTF. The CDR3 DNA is TGTGCCAGCAGCTCCTTGACAGGGGGAGGCTATGGCTACACCTTC.

The CDR3 spells CASSLVAGARNEQYF. The CDR3 region has the DNA TGCGCCAGCAGCTTGGTAGCGGGAGCGAGGAACGAGCAGTACTTC. V and J are TRBV5-1 and TRBJ2-7; 9 nucleotides align to TRBD2. This CDR3 region has 15 residues. Germline loops: CDR1 SGHRS, CDR2 YFSETQ. The V gene end was trimmed by 0 bases and the J gene end by 5 bases; junction bases not matched to a gene: 6.

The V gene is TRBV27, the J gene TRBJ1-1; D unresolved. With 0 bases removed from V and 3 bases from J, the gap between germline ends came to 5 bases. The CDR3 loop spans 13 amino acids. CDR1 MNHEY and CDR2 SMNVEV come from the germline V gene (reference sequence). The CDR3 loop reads CASSLSGYTEAFF. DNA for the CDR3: TGTGCCAGCAGTTTATCCGGGTACACTGAAGCTTTCTTT.

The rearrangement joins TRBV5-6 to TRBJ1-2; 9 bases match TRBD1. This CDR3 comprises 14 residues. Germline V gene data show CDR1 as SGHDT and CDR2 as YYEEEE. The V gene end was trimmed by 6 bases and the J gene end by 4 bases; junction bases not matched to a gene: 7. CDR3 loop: CASTPYRGLYGYTF. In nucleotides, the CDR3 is TGTGCCAGCACGCCCTACAGGGGGCTCTATGGCTACACCTTC.

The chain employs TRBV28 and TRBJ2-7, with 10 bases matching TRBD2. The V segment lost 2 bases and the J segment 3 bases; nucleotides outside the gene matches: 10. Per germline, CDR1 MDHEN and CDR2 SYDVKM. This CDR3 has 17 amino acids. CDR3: CASSLRGSGRMHYEQYF. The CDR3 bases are TGTGCCAGCAGTTTAAGGGGTAGCGGGAGGATGCACTACGAGCAGTACTTC.

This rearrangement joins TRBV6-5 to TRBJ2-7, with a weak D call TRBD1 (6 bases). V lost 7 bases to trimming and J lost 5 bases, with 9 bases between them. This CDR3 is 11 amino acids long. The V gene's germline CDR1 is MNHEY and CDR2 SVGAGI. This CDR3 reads CASTQGDEQYV. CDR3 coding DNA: TGTGCCAGCACACAGGGTGACGAGCAGTACGTC.

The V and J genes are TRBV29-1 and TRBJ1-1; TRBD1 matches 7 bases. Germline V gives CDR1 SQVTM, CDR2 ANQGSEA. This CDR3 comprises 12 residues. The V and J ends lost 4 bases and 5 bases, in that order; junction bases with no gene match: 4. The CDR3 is CSVVPGGTEAFF. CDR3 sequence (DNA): TGCAGCGTTGTCCCAGGGGGGACTGAAGCTTTCTTT. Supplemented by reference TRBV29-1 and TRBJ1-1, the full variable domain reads SAVISQKPSRDICQRGTSLTIQCQVDSQVTMMFWYRQQPGQSLTLIATANQGSEATYESGFVIDKFPISRPNLTFSTLTVSNMSPEDSSIYLCSVVPGGTEAFFGQGTRLTVV.

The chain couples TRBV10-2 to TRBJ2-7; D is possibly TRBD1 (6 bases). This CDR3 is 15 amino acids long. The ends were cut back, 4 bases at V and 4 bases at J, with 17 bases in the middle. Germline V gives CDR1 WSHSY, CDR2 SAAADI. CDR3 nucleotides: TGCGCCAGCAGTGCGACAACAGGGATCGGGTACGAGCAGTACGTC. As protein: CASSATTGIGYEQYV.

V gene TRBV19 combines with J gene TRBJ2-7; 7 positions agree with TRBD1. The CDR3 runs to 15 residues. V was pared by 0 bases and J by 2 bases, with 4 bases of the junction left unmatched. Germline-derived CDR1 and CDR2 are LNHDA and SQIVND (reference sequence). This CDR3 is CASSIDYRGPYEQYF. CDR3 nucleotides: TGTGCCAGTAGTATAGACTACAGGGGCCCCTACGAGCAGTACTTC.

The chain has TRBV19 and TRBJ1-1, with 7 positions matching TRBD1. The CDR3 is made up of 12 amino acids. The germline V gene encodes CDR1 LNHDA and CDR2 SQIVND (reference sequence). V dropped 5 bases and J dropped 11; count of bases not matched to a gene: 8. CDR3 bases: TGTGCCAGTAGTCTTGTCAGGGGGATGGCTTTCTTT. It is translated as CASSLVRGMAFF.

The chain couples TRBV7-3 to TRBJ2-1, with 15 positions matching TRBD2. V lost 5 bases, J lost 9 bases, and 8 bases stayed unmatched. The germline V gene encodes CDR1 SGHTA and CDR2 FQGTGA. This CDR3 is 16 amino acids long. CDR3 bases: TGTGCCAGCAGCACGGGACTAGCGGGAGGTGGCAGTGAGCAGTTCTTC. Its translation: CASSTGLAGGGSEQFF.

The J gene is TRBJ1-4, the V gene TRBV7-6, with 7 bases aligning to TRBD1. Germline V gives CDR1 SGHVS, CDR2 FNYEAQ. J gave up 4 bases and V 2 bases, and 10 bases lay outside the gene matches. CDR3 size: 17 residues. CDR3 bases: TGTGCCAGCAGCTTAAAGGGACAGCCCGCGGATAATGAAAAACTGTTTTTT. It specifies CASSLKGQPADNEKLFF. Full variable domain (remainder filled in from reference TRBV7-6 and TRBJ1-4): GAGVSQSPRYKVTKRGQDVALRCDPISGHVSLYWYRQALGQGPEFLTYFNYEAQQDKSGLPNDRFSAERPEGSISTLTIQRTEQRDSAMYRCASSLKGQPADNEKLFFGSGTQLSVL.

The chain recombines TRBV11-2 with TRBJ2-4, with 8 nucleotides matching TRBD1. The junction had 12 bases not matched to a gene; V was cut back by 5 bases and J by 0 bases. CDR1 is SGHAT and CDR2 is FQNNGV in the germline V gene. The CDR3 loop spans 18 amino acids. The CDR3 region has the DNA TGTGCCAGCAGCCGCGGACAGGGAAGGGCCCTAGCCAAAAACATTCAGTACTTC. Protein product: CASSRGQGRALAKNIQYF. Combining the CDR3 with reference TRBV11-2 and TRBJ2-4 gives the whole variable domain EAGVAQSPRYKIIEKRQSVAFWCNPISGHATLYWYQQILGQGPKLLIQFQNNGVVDDSQLPKDRFSAERLKGVDSTLKIQPAKLEDSAVYLCASSRGQGRALAKNIQYFGAGTRLSVL.

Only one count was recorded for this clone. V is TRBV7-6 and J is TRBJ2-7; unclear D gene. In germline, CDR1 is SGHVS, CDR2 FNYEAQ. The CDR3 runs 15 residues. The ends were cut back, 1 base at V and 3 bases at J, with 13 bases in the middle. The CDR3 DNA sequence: TGTGCCAGCAGCTTAGGGGCAGAAGTAAACTACGAGCAGTACTTC. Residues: CASSLGAEVNYEQYF.

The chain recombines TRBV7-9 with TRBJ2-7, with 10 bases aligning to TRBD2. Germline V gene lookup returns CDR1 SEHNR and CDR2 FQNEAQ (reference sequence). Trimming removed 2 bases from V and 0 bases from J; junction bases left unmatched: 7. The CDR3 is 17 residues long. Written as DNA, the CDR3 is TGTGCCAGCAGCTTAAGCCCACGACTAGCGGGCTCCTACGAGCAGTACTTC. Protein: CASSLSPRLAGSYEQYF.

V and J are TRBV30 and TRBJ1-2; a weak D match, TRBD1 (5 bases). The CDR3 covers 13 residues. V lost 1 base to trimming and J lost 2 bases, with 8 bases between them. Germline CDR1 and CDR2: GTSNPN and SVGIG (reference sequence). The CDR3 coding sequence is TGTGCCTGGAGTGAGGGGATGAACTATGGCTACACCTTC. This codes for CAWSEGMNYGYTF.